This T cell receptor beta chain is drawn from a study of T cell repertoires in cytomegalovirus infection. As concerns this clonotype: Its target is not known.

In TCRdb, the reads were re-called with MiXCR into one record per CDR3 protein. The repertoire holds a few hundred thousand distinct CDR3 sequences, with just under 40% as singletons. Trimming at V came to 3 bases and at J to 0 bases, leaving 13 bases not matched to a gene. This CDR3 spans 20 amino acids. Germline assignment: CDR1 SGHTA and CDR2 FQGTGA. The sample here was cultured PBMCs, taken from culture after CMV antigen stimulation. The V and J genes are TRBV7-3 and TRBJ2-3; 12 bases line up with TRBD2. This TCR derives from a human donor in good health (CMV status not recorded). Some clones in this sample may be carry-over from other donors' samples. CDR3 in amino acids: CASSLGTWTSGVSSTDTQYF. The CDR3 DNA follows: TGTGCCAGCAGCTTGGGGACGTGGACTAGCGGGGTATCTAGCACAGATACGCAGTATTTT.